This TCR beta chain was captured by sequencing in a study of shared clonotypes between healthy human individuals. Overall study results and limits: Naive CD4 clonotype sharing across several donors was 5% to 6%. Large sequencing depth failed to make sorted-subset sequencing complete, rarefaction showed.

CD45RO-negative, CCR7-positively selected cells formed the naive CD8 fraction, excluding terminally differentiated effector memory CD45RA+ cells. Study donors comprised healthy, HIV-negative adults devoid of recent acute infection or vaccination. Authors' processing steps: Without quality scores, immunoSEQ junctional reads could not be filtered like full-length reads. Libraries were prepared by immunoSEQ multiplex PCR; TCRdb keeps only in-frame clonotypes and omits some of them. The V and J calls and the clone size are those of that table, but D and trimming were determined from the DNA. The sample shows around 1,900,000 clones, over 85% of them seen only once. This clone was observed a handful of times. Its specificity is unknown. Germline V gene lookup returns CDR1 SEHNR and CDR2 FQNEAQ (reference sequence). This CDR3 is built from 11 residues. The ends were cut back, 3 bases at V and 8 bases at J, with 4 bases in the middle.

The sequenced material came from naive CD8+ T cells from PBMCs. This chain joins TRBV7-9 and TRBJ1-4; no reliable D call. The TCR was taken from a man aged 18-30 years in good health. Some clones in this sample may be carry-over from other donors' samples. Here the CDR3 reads CASSFQEKLFF. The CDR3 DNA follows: TGTGCCAGCAGCTTTCAAGAAAAACTGTTTTTT.